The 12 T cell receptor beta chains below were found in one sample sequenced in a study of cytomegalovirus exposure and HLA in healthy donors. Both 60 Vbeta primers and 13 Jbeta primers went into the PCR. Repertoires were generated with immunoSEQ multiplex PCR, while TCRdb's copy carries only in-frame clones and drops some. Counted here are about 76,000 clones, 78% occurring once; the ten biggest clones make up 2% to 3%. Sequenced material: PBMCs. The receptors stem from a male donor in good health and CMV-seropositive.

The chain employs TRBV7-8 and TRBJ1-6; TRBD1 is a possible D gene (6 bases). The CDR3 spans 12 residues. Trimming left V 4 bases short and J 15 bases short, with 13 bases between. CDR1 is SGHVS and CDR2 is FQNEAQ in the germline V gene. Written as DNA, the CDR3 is TGTGCCAGCAGCTCCCAGGACAGCGGCCTCCACTTT. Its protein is CASSSQDSGLHF. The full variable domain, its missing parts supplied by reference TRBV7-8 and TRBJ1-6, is GAGVSQSPRYKVAKRGQDVALRCDPISGHVSLFWYQQALGQGPEFLTYFQNEAQLDKSGLPSDRFFAERPEGSVSTLKIQRTQQEDSAVYLCASSSQDSGLHFGNGTRLTVT.

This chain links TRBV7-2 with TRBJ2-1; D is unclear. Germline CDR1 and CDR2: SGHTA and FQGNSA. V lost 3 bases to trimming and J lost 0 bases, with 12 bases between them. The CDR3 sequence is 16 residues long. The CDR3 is CASSLSATLSYNEQFF. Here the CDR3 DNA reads TGTGCCAGCAGCTTGAGTGCAACCCTCTCCTACAATGAGCAGTTCTTC.

The DNA for the CDR3 is TGTGCCAGCAGAAGGGGCAGCTCCTACGAGCAGTACTTC. It yields the protein CASRRGSSYEQYF. The chain employs TRBV6-1 and TRBJ2-7; TRBD1 is a possible D gene (5 bases). The CDR3 is 13 residues long. Looked up from germline, CDR1 is MNHNS and CDR2 is SASEGT. The V gene lost 6 bases and the J gene lost 0 bases, with 9 bases spanning the gap.

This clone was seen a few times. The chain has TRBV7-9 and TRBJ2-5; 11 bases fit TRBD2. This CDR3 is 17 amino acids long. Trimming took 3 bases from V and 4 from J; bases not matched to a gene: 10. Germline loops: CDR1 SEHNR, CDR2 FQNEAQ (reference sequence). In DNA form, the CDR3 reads TGTGCCAGCAGCTTCCGACTAGCGGGACCGGTCGGAGAGACCCAGTACTTC. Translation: CASSFRLAGPVGETQYF.

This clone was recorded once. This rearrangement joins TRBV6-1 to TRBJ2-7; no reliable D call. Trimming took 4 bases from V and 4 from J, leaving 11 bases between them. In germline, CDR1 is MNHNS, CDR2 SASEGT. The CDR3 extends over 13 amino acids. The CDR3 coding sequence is TGTGCCAGCAGTGTGGCAGGTGCGTACGAGCAGTACTTC. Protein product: CASSVAGAYEQYF.

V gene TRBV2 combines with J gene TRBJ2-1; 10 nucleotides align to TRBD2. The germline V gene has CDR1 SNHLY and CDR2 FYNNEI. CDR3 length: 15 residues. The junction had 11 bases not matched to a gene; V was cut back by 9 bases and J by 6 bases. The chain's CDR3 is CASSKLAGGFNEQFF. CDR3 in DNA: TGTGCCAGTTCTAAATTAGCGGGAGGTTTCAATGAGCAGTTCTTC.

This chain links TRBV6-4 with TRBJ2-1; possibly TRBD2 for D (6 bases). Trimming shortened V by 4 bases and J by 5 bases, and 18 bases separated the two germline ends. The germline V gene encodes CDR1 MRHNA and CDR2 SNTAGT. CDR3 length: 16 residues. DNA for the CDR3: TGTGCCAGCAGTGTCCTCCGAGGGGAGGTTCACAATGAGCAGTTCTTC. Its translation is CASSVLRGEVHNEQFF.

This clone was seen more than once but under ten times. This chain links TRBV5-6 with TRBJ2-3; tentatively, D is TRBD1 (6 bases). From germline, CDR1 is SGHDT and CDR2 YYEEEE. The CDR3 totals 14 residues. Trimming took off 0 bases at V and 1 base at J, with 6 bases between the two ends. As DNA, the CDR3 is TGTGCCAGCAGCTTGGACAGGGGCACAGATACGCAGTATTTT. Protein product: CASSLDRGTDTQYF.

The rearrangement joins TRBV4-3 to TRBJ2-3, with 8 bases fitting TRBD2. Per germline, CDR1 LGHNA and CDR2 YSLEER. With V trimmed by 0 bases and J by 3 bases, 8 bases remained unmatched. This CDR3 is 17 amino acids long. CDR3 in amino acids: CASSQDHPSGGTDTQYF. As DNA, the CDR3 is TGCGCCAGCAGCCAAGACCATCCGTCGGGAGGGACAGATACGCAGTATTTT.

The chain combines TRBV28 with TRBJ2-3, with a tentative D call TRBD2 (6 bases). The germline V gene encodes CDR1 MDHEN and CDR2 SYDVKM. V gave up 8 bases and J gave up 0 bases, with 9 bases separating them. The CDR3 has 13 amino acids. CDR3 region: CASEEGSTDTQYF. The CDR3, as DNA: TGTGCCAGCGAGGAGGGGAGCACAGATACGCAGTATTTT.

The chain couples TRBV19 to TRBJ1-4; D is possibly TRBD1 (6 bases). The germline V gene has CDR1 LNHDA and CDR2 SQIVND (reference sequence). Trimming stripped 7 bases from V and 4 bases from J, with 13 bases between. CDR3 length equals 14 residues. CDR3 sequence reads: CASKTPGDNEKLFF. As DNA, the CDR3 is TGTGCCAGTAAAACTCCAGGGGATAATGAAAAACTGTTTTTT.

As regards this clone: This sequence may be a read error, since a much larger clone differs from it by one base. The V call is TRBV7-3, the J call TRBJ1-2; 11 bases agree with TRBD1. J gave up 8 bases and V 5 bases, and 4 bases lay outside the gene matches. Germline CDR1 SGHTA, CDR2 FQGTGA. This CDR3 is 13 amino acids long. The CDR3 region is CASSRGQGVGYTF. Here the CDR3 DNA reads TGTGCCAGCAGCCGGGGACAGGGGGTAGGCTACACCTTC.